Listed below are T cell receptor beta chains from one sample, sequenced in a study of blood T cell repertoires in COVID-19. This table comes from immunoSEQ multiplex PCR, and its TCRdb copy is limited to in-frame clones, with some not included. Seen here are about 190,000 clones, roughly 80% observed once, and the top ten hold about 6.9%. Source material: peripheral blood. These receptors originate from a man between 60 and 75 years old with acute or convalescent COVID-19. Both conserved end residues are part of each CDR3. The D gene is left open where the match is weak. Expanded clones get a size class; other rows say once, few or many, or leave the size out.

j_call	d_call	v_call	clone_size	cdr3_nt	cdr3_aa
TRBJ1-2	NA	TRBV29-1	NA	TGCAGCGTTGTGGGGGGAGACGGTGGCTACACCTTC	CSVVGGDGGYTF
TRBJ1-3	NA	TRBV18	NA	TGTGCCAGCTCACCAACGCCCTCCACGGGTACCGGAAACACCATATATTTT	CASSPTPSTGTGNTIYF
TRBJ1-6	NA	TRBV9	once	TGTGCCAGCAGCGCGGTAGTGACCCCAGGTTTGGGTATGTCTTCACCCCTCCACTTT	CASSAVVTPGLGMSSPLHF
TRBJ1-2	TRBD1	TRBV4-3	NA	TGCGCCAGCAGCCAAGGCCAGGGGGCCTATGGCTACACCTTC	CASSQGQGAYGYTF
TRBJ2-7	TRBD1	TRBV5-4	NA	TGTGCCAGCAGCGCCCGGGACAGGGCCAACGAGCAGTACTTC	CASSARDRANEQYF
TRBJ1-1	TRBD1	TRBV5-1	NA	TGCGCCAGCAGCGGTCAGGGGGGAGACGCTGAAGCTTTCTTT	CASSGQGGDAEAFF
TRBJ2-7	TRBD1	TRBV2	NA	TGTGCCAGCAGCCCGCTACAGGGGCCAGGCTACGAGCAGTACTTC	CASSPLQGPGYEQYF
TRBJ2-5	NA	TRBV2	NA	TGTGCCAGCAGTGTCGCCCAGGTGGAAGAGACCCAGTACTTC	CASSVAQVEETQYF
TRBJ2-7	NA	TRBV7-2	NA	TGTGCCAGCAGCTTAGCGTACTACGAGCAGTACTTC	CASSLAYYEQYF
TRBJ1-3	NA	TRBV6-1	NA	TGTGCCAGCAGTGAAGGGTCAGTCTCTGGAAACACCATATATTTT	CASSEGSVSGNTIYF
TRBJ2-2	NA	TRBV6-6	NA	TGTGCCAGCAGTCCCCCCATGGGGCGCAGAGGCACCGGGGAGCTGTTTTTT	CASSPPMGRRGTGELFF
TRBJ2-1	NA	TRBV21-1	NA	TGTGCCAGCAGCAAACGGGTAGTACAGTTCTTC	CASSKRVVQFF
TRBJ1-1	TRBD1	TRBV24-1	NA	TGTGCCACCAGTGAAAAGTTCGCCGGGACAGGGGGTTACACTGAAGCTTTCTTT	CATSEKFAGTGGYTEAFF